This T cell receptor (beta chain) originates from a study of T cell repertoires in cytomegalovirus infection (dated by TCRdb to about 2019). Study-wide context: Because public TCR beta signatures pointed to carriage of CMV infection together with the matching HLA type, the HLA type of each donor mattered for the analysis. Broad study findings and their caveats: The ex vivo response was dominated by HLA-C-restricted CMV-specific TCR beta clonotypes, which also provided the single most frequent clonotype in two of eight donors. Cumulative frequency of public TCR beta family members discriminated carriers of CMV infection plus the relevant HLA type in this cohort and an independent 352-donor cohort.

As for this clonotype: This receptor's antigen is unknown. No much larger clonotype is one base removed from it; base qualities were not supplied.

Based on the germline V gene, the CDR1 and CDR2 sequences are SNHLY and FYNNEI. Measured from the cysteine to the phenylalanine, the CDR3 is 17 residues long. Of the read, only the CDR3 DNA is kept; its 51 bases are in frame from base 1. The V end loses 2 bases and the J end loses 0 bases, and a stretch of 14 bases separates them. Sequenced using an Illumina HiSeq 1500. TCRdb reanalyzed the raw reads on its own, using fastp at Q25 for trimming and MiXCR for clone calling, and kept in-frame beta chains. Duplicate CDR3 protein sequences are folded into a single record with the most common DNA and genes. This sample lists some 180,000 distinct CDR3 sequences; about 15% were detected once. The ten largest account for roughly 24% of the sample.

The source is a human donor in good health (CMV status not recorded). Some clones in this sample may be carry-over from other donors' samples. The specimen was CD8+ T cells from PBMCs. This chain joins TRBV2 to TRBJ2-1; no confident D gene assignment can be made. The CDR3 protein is CASSERSLLSSYNEQFF. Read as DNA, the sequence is TGTGCCAGCAGTGAACGAAGTCTTTTAAGCTCCTACAATGAGCAGTTCTTC.